A selection of T cell receptor beta chains follows, all from one sample in a study of T cell changes during pregnancy in multiple sclerosis. Some clones are missing from TCRdb's copy, which holds only in-frame ones; the method was immunoSEQ multiplex PCR. Among approximately 30,000 clones listed, about 89% were seen once. Here the sequenced sample was CD8+ T cells from peripheral blood mononuclear cells, taken before pregnancy. The receptor set was obtained from a female donor with multiple sclerosis, enrolled in a pregnancy study. Both conserved end residues are part of each CDR3. The order of the fields is J gene, V gene, D gene, clone size, CDR3 DNA, CDR3 protein. The D gene is left open where the match is weak. Size values are once, few and many counts, or a class for expanded clones, and some rows have none.

TRBJ1-1 TRBV28 - - TGTGCCAGCAGTAAAGCGGAGGAAGGAAGGGCTTTCTTT CASSKAEEGRAFF
TRBJ2-1 TRBV5-4 - - TGTGCCAGCAGCTTTTTGCCTGCGACCTACAATGAGCAGTTCTTC CASSFLPATYNEQFF
TRBJ1-4 TRBV6-5 TRBD1 - TGTGCCAGCAGTTATGGAGGGGGCAGGGAAAAACTGTTTTTT CASSYGGGREKLFF
TRBJ2-7 TRBV7-2 - - TGTGCCAGCAGCTTGCATCCTCCCTACGAGCAGTACTTC CASSLHPPYEQYF
TRBJ1-1 TRBV6-1 - - TGTGCCAGCAGTGAGGGCGGGGGGAACACTGAAGCTTTCTTT CASSEGGGNTEAFF
TRBJ2-7 TRBV7-2 - - TGTGCCAGCAGCTTCGGTCCGCGCCCCTCCTACGAGCAGTACTTC CASSFGPRPSYEQYF
TRBJ1-2 TRBV25-1 TRBD1 - TGTGCCTCCGGACAGGGCGTTGGCTACACCTTC CASGQGVGYTF
TRBJ1-2 TRBV13 - - TGTGCCAGCAGCTTCACACCGGGGAATGGCTACACCTTC CASSFTPGNGYTF
TRBJ2-3 TRBV19 TRBD2 - TGTGCCAGTAGTATCGGGGGGACAGATACGCAGTATTTT CASSIGGTDTQYF
TRBJ1-6 TRBV13 TRBD1 - TGTGCCAGCAGCTTCCAGGGGGTCTCCTATAATTCACCCCTCCACTTT CASSFQGVSYNSPLHF
TRBJ2-5 TRBV11-2 TRBD2 - TGTGCCAGCAGCTTACCCAGGACTAGCGGGGGTTTCGAGACCCAGTACTTC CASSLPRTSGGFETQYF
TRBJ1-1 TRBV7-9 TRBD1 - TGTGCCAGCAGCATTGGGACAGCCACTGAAGCTTTCTTT CASSIGTATEAFF
TRBJ1-2 TRBV7-9 TRBD1 - TGTGCCAGCAGCACCTTAGGGGGGACAGGGGACTATGGCTACACCTTC CASSTLGGTGDYGYTF
TRBJ1-4 TRBV27 - - TGTGCCAGCAGCTTCCGTGGAACAGTGGGCGAAAAACTGTTTTTT CASSFRGTVGEKLFF
TRBJ1-4 TRBV4-3 - - TGCGCCAGCAGCCAGGAAGGACACGAAGAAGGTGAAAAACTGTTTTTT CASSQEGHEEGEKLFF
TRBJ2-7 TRBV6-5 TRBD1 - TGTGCCAGCAGTTACTCTTGGGACAGCTCCTACGAGCAGTACTTC CASSYSWDSSYEQYF
TRBJ1-2 TRBV5-6 TRBD1 - TGTGCCAGCAGAGGACAGGATCTATATGGCTACACCTTC CASRGQDLYGYTF
TRBJ1-4 TRBV21-1 - - TGTGCCAGCAGCAAACGTCAAATCCTCGGGACACCTAATGAAAAACTGTTTTTT CASSKRQILGTPNEKLFF
TRBJ2-7 TRBV28 - - TGTGCCAGCAGTCCACTAGGGTACTACGAGCAGTACTTC CASSPLGYYEQYF
TRBJ1-1 TRBV5-6 - - TGTGCCAGCAGCTTGACAGTAAAAATAGGAACTGAAGCTTTCTTT CASSLTVKIGTEAFF
TRBJ1-1 TRBV5-1 TRBD1 - TGCGCCAGCAGCTTGTACAGGGGGCCGGACACTGAAGCTTTCTTT CASSLYRGPDTEAFF
TRBJ2-1 TRBV10-3 - - TGTGCCATCGGGACATCTCCGAATGAGCAGTTCTTC CAIGTSPNEQFF
TRBJ2-7 TRBV6-6 - - TGTGCCAGCAGTTACTCGAAGCCATCCTACGAGCAGTACTTC CASSYSKPSYEQYF
TRBJ2-7 TRBV6-5 - - TGTGCCAGCAGTCTGGGATACGGGATGTACGAGCAGTACTTC CASSLGYGMYEQYF
TRBJ2-3 TRBV4-3 TRBD1 - TGCGCCAGCAGCCCTCCAAGGGACCGACAGGGACGAGATACGCAGTATTTT CASSPPRDRQGRDTQYF
TRBJ1-1 TRBV6-5 - - TGTGCCAGCAGTTACTCGGAAGGGGCTAGTGAAGCTTTCTTT CASSYSEGASEAFF
TRBJ2-6 TRBV7-9 - - TGTGCCAGCACCACTTACTCTGGGGCCAACGTCCTGACTTTC CASTTYSGANVLTF
TRBJ1-2 TRBV7-8 - - TGTGCCAGCAGCCGATACACGAGACAGGCCGCTAACTATGGCTACACCTTC CASSRYTRQAANYGYTF
TRBJ2-1 TRBV4-2 TRBD2 - TGTGCCAGCAGCCAAGAAGGATTGGCGGGGGATTCCTACAATGAGCAGTTCTTC CASSQEGLAGDSYNEQFF
TRBJ2-1 TRBV2 - - TGTGCCAGCGGAACCGACGGGGTCAATGAGCAGTTCTTC CASGTDGVNEQFF
TRBJ1-2 TRBV6-1 TRBD1 few TGTGCCAGCAGTGAAGGGACAGGGTGGGATGGCTACACCTTC CASSEGTGWDGYTF
TRBJ2-3 TRBV9 TRBD2 - TGTGCCAGCAGCGGTAGCGGGGGGGCTGTAGATACGCAGTATTTT CASSGSGGAVDTQYF
TRBJ2-1 TRBV6-1 TRBD1 - TGTGCCAGCAGTACTACCGGGACAGGGTCCCATGAGCAGTTCTTC CASSTTGTGSHEQFF
TRBJ2-7 TRBV27 - medium-sized TGTGCCAGCAGTTTGAATCCGCTGCTATACGAGCAGTACTTC CASSLNPLLYEQYF
TRBJ2-1 TRBV4-1 TRBD1 - TGCGCCAGCAGCCAAGCACCCGGGACAGGGTACAATGAGCAGTTCTTC CASSQAPGTGYNEQFF
TRBJ2-1 TRBV4-1 - - TGCGCCAGCAGCCACCCCTATAGGGGGGGGGTCTACAATGAGCAGTTCTTC CASSHPYRGGVYNEQFF
TRBJ2-5 TRBV28 TRBD1 - TGTGCCAGCAGGACCAACAGGGGATGGGAGACCCAGTACTTC CASRTNRGWETQYF
TRBJ1-1 TRBV9 - - TGTGCCAGCAGCACCGGGGGGGCTACTGAAGCTTTCTTT CASSTGGATEAFF
TRBJ1-1 TRBV4-1 - few TGCGCCAGCAGCCCCCGAGGGGGGAACACTGAAGCTTTCTTT CASSPRGGNTEAFF
TRBJ1-2 TRBV5-6 TRBD1 - TGTGCCAGCAGCTGGGACAGAGATAACTATGGCTACACCTTC CASSWDRDNYGYTF
TRBJ1-4 TRBV27 - - TGTGCCAGCGCAAGCCCGGGGGGTAATGAAAAACTGTTTTTT CASASPGGNEKLFF
TRBJ1-2 TRBV4-3 - - TGCGCCAGCAGCCCCTTCGGGACATCTTTTTATGGCTACACCTTC CASSPFGTSFYGYTF
TRBJ1-2 TRBV1 - - TGCACCAGCAGCCACCCCGGGAAAGGGTCAGACGGCTACACCTTC CTSSHPGKGSDGYTF
TRBJ2-5 TRBV9 - - TGTGCCAGCAGCGTAGCAGGCCCAGAGACCCAGTACTTC CASSVAGPETQYF
TRBJ1-2 TRBV13 - - TGTGCCAGCAGCTTAGGGGAAACAGGGAACTATGGCTACACCTTC CASSLGETGNYGYTF
TRBJ2-7 TRBV27 TRBD1 - TGTGCCAGCAGTTTGAGGCAGGGGGCCGAGCAGTACTTC CASSLRQGAEQYF
TRBJ2-1 TRBV5-1 - once TGCGCCAGCAGCTTGAGGCGGGGAATCTACAATGAGCAGTTCTTC CASSLRRGIYNEQFF
TRBJ2-2 TRBV6-4 - - TGTGCCAGCAGTGAAAAAGACAGCAACACCGGGGAGCTGTTTTTT CASSEKDSNTGELFF
TRBJ1-5 TRBV19 TRBD1 - TGTGCCACTCCGGGACAGGGAAGAGATCAGCCCCAGCATTTT CATPGQGRDQPQHF
TRBJ2-2 TRBV28 - - TGTGCCAGCAGTTTAGCCGCTAGCGAGAACACCGGGGAGCTGTTTTTT CASSLAASENTGELFF
TRBJ2-1 TRBV5-1 TRBD2 - TGCGCCAGCAGCCATAGCGGGGGGACACACTACAATGAGCAGTTCTTC CASSHSGGTHYNEQFF
TRBJ2-5 TRBV19 - - TGTGCCAGCTCCACCCAGTCCGTACAAGAGACCCAGTACTTC CASSTQSVQETQYF
TRBJ2-2 TRBV19 - - TGTGCCAGTCATCCGGGTGGTCGAGGCACCGGGGAGCTGTTTTTT CASHPGGRGTGELFF